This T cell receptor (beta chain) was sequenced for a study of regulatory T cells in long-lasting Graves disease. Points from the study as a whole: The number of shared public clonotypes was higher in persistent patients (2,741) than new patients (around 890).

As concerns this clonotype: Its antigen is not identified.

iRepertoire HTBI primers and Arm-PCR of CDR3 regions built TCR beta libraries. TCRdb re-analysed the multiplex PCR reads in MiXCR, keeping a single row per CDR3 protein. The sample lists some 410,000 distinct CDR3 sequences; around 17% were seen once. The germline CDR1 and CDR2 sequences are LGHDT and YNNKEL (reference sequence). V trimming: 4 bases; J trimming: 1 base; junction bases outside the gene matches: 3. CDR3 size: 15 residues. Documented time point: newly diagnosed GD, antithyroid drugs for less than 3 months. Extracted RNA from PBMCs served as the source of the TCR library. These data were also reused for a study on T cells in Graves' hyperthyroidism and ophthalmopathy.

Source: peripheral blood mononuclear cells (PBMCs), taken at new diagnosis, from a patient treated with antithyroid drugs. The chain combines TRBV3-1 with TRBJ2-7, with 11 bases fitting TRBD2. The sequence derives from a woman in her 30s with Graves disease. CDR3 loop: CASSRLAGPSYEQYF. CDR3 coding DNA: TGTGCCAGCAGCCGACTAGCGGGGCCTTCCTACGAGCAGTACTTC.